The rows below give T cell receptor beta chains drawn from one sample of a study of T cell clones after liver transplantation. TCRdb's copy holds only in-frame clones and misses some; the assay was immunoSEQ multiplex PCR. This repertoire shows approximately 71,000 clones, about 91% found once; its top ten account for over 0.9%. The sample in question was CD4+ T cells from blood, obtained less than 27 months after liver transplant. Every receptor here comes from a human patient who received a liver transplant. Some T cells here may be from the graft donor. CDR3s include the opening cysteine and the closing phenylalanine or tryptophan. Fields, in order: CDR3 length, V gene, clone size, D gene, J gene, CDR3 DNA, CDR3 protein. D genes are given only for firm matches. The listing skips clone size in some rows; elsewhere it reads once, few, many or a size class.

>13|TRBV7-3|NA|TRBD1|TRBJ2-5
TGTGCCAGCAGCCCAGGACAGGGGGAGACCCAGTACTTC
CASSPGQGETQYF
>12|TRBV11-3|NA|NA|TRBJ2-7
TGTGCCAGCACCAAACTAGGGTTCGAGCAGTACTTC
CASTKLGFEQYF
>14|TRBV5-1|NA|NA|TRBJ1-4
TGCGCCAGCAGCTCGCAGGGACCTAATGAAAAACTGTTTTTT
CASSSQGPNEKLFF
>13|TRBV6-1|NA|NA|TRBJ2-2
TGTGCCAGCAGTGAAACTAGGACCGGGGAGCTGTTTTTT
CASSETRTGELFF
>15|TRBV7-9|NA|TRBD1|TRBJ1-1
TGTGCCAGCAGCTTAGGACAGGGGACGAACACTGAAGCTTTCTTT
CASSLGQGTNTEAFF
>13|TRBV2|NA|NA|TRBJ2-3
TGTGCCAGCAGTGATTTGGGCACAGATACGCAGTATTTT
CASSDLGTDTQYF
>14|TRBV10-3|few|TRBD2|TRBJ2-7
TGTGCCATCAGGGGACTAGCGGCCTCCTACGAGCAGTACTTC
CAIRGLAASYEQYF
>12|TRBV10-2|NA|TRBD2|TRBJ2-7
TGCGCCAGCTCCCTGGGGGGGGGCGAGCAGTACTTC
CASSLGGGEQYF
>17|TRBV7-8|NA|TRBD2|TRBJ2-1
TGTGCCAGCAGACCTGATCTGACTAGCGGGGGGGTCAATGAGCAGTTCTTC
CASRPDLTSGGVNEQFF
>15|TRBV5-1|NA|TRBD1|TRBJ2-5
TGCGCCAGCAGCTTGGCCCCAGGGGGCGCCGAGACCCAGTACTTC
CASSLAPGGAETQYF
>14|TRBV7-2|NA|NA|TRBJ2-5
TGTGCCAGCAGCTTTGGTAGGAGCCAAGAGACCCAGTACTTC
CASSFGRSQETQYF
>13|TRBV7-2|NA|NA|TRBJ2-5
TGTGCCAGCAGCTTACCCTTACAAGAGACCCAGTACTTC
CASSLPLQETQYF
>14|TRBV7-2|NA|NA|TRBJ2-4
TGTGCCAGCAGCTTAGTGGAAGCCAAAAACATTCAGTACTTC
CASSLVEAKNIQYF
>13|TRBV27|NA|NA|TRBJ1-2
TGTGCCAGCAGTTTCGGACAGAGCTATGGCTACACCTTC
CASSFGQSYGYTF
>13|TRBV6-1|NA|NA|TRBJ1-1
TGTGCCAGCACCACCCTGATCGGGATAGGGGCTTTCTTT
CASTTLIGIGAFF
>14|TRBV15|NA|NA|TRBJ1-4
TGTGCCACCAGAAGACCCTCGACAGGCGAAAAACTGTTTTTT
CATRRPSTGEKLFF
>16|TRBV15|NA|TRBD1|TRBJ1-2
TGTGCCACCAGCAGAGGGACAGGGGGCGCAATATATGGCTACACCTTC
CATSRGTGGAIYGYTF
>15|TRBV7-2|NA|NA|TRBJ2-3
TGTGCCAGCAGCTACACGGGTGCGCACACAGATACGCAGTATTTT
CASSYTGAHTDTQYF
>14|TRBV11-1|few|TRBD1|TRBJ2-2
TGTGCCAGCAGCTTAGTACAGGGGGCCGGGGAGCTGTTTTTT
CASSLVQGAGELFF
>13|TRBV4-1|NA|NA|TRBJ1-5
TGCGCCAGCAGCCAAGATCATGGATCGCCCCAGCATTTT
CASSQDHGSPQHF
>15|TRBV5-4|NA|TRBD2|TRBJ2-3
TGTGCCAGCAGCTTGGCGCGGGAGGGGGGAGATACGCAGTATTTT
CASSLAREGGDTQYF